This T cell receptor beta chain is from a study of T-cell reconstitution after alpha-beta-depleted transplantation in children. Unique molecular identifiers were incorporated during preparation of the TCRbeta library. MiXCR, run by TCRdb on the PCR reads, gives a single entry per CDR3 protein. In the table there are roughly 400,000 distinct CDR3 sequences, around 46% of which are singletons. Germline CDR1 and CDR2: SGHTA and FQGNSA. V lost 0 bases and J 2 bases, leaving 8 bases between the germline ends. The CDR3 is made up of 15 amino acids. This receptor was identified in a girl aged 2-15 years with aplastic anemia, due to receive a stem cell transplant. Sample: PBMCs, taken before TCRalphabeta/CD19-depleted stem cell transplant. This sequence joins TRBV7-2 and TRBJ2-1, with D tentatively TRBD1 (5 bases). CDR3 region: CASSLAWGTYNEQFF. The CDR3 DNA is TGTGCCAGCAGCTTAGCATGGGGCACCTACAATGAGCAGTTCTTC.